This TCR beta chain was found in a study of T cells in Graves' hyperthyroidism and ophthalmopathy. Overall study results and limits: A model of 13 V-J features distinguished ophthalmopathy from stable hyperthyroidism. Most thyroid clonotypes that were expanded above 0.001 also turned up in blood.

Only a few counts were recorded for this clonotype. Antigen unknown. For Graves' hyperthyroidism to be stable, ophthalmopathy could not progress within 18 months. The study left out patients who had uncontrolled infection, other autoimmune disease, pregnancy or lactation. TCR beta CDR3 regions were amplified from RNA transcripts. When the TCR CDR3 underwent first-round RT-PCR, the HTBI primer set was used. TCRdb re-derived calls from the multiplex PCR reads in MiXCR, one entry per CDR3 protein. This table holds approximately 600,000 distinct CDR3 sequences, 15% to 20% found once. Trimming at V came to 7 bases and at J to 2 bases, leaving 2 bases not matched to a gene. Germline loops: CDR1 MNHEY, CDR2 SVGEGT. The CDR3 is 13 amino acids.

The sample comprised blood. The sequence derives from a woman between 25 and 40 years old with Graves' hyperthyroidism. This chain joins TRBV6-2 or TRBV6-3 and TRBJ2-3; 8 bases map to TRBD1. The CDR3 spells CASKDRATDTQYF. The CDR3 DNA sequence: TGTGCCAGCAAGGACAGGGCCACAGATACGCAGTATTTT.